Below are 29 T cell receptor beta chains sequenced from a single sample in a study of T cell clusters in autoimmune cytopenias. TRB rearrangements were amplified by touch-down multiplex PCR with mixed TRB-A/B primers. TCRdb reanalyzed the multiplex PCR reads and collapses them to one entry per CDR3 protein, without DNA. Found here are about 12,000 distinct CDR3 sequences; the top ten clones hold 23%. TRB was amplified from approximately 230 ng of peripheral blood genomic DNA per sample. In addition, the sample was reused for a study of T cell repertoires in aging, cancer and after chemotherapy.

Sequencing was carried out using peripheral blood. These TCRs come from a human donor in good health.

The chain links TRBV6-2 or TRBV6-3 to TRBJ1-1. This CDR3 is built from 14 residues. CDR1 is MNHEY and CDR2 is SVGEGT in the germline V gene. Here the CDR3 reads CASSYWAWGGEAFF.

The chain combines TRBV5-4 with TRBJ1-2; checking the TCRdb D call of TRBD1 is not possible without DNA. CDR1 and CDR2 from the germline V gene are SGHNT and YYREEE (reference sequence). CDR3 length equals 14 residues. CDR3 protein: CASSQGQVNYGYTF.

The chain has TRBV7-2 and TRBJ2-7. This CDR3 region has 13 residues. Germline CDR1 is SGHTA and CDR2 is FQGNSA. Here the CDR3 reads CASSLANSYEQYF.

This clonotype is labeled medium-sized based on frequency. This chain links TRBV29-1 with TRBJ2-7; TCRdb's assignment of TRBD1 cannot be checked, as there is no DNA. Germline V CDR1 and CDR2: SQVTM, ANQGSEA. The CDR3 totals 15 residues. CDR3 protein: CSVVQLQGARYEQYF.

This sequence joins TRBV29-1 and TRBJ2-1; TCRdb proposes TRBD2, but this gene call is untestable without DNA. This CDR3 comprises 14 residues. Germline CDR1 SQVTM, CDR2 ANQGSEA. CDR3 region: CSAPGLVTYNEQFF.

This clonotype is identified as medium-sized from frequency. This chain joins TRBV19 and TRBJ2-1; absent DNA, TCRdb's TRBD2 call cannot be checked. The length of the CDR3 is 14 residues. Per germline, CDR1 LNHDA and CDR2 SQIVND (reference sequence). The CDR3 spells CASSIRLRGNEQFF.

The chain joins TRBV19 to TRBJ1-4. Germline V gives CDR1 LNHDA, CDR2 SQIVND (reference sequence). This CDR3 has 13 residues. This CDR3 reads CASSVMTNEKLFF.

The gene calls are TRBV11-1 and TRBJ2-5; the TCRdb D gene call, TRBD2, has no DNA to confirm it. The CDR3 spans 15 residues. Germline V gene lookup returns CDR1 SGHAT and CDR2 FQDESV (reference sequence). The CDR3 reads CASSYNSGVLETQYF. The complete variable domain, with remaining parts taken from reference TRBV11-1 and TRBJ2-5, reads EAEVAQSPRYKITEKSQAVAFWCDPISGHATLYWYRQILGQGPELLVQFQDESVVDDSQLPKDRFSAERLKGVDSTLKIQPAELGDSAMYLCASSYNSGVLETQYFGPGTRLLVL.

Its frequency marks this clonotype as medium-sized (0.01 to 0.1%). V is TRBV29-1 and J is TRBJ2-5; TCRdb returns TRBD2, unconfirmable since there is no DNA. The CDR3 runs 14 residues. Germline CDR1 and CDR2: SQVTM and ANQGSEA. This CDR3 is CSVGPGTSGGTQYF.

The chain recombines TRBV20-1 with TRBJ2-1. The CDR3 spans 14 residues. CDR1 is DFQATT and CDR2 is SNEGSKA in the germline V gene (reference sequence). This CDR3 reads CSARDGSSYNEQFF.

CDR3 residues: CASSIGQGEAFF. J is TRBJ1-1 and V is TRBV19; checking the TCRdb D call of TRBD1 is not possible without DNA. CDR1 is LNHDA, CDR2 SQIVND, per germline (reference sequence). The CDR3 is made up of 12 amino acids.

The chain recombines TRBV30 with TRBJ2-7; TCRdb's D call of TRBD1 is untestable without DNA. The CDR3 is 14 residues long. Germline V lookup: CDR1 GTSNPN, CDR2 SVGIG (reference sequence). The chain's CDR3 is CAWSRGFYSYEQYF.

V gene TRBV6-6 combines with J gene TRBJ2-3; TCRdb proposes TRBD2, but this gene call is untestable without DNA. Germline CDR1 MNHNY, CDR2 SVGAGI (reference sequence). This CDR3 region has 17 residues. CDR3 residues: CASSSHIGRGEADTQYF.

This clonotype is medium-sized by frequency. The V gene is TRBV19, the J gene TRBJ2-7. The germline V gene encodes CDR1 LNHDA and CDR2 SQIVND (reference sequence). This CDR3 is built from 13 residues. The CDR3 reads CASSPRQLSEQYF.

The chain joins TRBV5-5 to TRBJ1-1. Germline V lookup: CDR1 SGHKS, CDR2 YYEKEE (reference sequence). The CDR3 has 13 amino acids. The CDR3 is CASSQDENTEAFF.

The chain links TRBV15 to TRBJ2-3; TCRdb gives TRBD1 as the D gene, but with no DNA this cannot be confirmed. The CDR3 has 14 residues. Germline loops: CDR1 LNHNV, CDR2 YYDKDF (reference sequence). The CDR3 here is CATAGGPSTDTQYF.

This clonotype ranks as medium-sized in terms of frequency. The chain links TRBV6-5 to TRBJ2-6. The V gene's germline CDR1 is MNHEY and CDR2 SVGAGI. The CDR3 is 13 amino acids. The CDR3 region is CASTRGGANVLTF.

The CDR3 loop is CSAQRTDSRGYTF. The J gene is TRBJ1-2, the V gene TRBV20-1. The V gene's germline CDR1 is DFQATT and CDR2 SNEGSKA (reference sequence). The CDR3 extends over 13 amino acids.

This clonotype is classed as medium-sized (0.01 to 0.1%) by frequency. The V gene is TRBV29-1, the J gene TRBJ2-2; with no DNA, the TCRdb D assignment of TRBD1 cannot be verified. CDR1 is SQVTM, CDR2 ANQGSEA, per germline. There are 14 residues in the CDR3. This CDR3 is CSAGDGTNTGELFF.

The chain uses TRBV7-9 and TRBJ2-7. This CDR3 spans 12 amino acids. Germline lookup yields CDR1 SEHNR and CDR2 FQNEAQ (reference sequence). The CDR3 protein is CASSLASGEQYF.

CDR3 amino acids: CAWSEGAFVGGQETQYF. The gene calls are TRBV30 and TRBJ2-5; TCRdb selects TRBD1, and the lack of DNA leaves this call unchecked. Germline values: CDR1 GTSNPN, CDR2 SVGIG (reference sequence). CDR3 size: 17 residues.

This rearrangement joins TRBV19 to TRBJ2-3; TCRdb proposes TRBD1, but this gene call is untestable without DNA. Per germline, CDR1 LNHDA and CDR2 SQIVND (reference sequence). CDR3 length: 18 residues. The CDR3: CASSISRGGEGATDTQYF.

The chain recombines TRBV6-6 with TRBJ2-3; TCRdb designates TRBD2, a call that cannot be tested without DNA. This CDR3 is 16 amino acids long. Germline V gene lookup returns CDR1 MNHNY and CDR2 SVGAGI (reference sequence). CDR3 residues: CASSSPSGGSADTQYF.

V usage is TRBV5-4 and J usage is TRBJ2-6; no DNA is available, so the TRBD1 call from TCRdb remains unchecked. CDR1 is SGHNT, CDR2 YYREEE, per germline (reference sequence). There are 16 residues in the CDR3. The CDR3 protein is CASSPRQGAGANVLTF.

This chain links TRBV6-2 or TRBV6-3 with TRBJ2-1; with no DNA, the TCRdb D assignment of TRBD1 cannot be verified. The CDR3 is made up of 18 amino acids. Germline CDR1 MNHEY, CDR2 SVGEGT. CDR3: CASSYRTGTGSSYNEQFF.

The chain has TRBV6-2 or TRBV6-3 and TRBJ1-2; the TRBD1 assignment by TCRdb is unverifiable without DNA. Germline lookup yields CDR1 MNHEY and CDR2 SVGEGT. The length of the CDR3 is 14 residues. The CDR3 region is CASSYPGQGYGYTF.

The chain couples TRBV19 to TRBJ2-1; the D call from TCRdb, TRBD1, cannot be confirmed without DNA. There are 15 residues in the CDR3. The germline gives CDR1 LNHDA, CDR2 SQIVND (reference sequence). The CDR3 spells CASSKTSGGWDEQFF. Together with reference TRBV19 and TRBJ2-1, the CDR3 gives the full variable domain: DGGITQSPKYLFRKEGQNVTLSCEQNLNHDAMYWYRQDPGQGLRLIYYSQIVNDFQKGDIAEGYSVSREKKESFPLTVTSAQKNPTAFYLCASSKTSGGWDEQFFGPGTRLTVL.

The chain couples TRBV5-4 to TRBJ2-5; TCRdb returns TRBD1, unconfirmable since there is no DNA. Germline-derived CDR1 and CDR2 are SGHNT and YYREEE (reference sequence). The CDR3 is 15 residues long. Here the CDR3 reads CASSLSIGGQETQYF.

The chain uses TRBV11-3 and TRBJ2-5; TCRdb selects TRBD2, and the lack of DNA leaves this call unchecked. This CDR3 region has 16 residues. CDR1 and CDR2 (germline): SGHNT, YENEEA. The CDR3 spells CASSLGLAGSGGTQYF.